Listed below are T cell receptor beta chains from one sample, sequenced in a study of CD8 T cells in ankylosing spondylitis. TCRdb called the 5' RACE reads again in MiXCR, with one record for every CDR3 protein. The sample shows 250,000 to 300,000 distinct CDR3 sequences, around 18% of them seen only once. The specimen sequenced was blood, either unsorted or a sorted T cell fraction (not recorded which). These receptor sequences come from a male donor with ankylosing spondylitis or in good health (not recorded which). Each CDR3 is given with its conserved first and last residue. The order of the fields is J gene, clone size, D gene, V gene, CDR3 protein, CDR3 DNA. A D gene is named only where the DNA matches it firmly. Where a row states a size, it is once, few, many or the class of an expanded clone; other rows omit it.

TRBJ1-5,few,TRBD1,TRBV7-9,CASSLGWTGGSQPQHF,TGTGCCAGCAGCTTGGGGTGGACAGGGGGCAGTCAGCCCCAGCATTTT
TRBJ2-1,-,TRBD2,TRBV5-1,CASSFTALGLAGNNEQFF,TGCGCCAGCAGCTTTACGGCCTTGGGACTAGCGGGTAACAATGAGCAGTTCTTC
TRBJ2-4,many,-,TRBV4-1,CASSHTQTAKNIQYF,TGCGCCAGCAGCCATACGCAGACAGCCAAAAACATTCAGTACTTC
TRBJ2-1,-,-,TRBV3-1,CASSRWGVNEQFF,TGTGCCAGCTCCCGCTGGGGCGTGAATGAGCAGTTCTTC
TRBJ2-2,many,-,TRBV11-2,CASSPRAVSGELFF,TGTGCCAGCTCGCCCCGGGCCGTTTCCGGGGAGCTGTTTTTT
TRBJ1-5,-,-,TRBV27,CASSPGGGYSNQPQHF,TGTGCCAGCAGTCCCGGGGGGGGGTATAGCAATCAGCCCCAGCATTTT
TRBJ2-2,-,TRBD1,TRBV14,CASSQNRGTLAGELFF,TGTGCCAGCAGCCAAAACAGGGGCACATTAGCCGGGGAGCTGTTTTTT
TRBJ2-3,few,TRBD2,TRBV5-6,CASSLGGLAASTDTQYF,TGTGCCAGCAGCTTGGGAGGACTAGCGGCTAGCACAGATACGCAGTATTTT
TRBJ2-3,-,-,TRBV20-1,CSARASSGHSNTQYF,TGCAGTGCTAGAGCGAGTAGCGGCCATTCGAATACGCAGTATTTT
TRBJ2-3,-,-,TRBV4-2,CASSQESTDTQYF,TGTGCCAGCAGCCAAGAAAGCACAGATACGCAGTATTTT
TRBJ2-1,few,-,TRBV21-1,CASSKTSGSVHEQFF,TGTGCCAGCAGCAAGACTAGCGGGAGTGTCCATGAGCAGTTCTTC
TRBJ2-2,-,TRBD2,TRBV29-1,CSVSLAGGPGELFF,TGCAGCGTTTCCCTAGCGGGAGGTCCCGGGGAGCTGTTTTTT
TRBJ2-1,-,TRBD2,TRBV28,CASFPLAGGYNVQFF,TGTGCCAGCTTCCCCCTAGCGGGAGGGTACAATGTGCAGTTCTTC
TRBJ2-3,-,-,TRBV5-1,CASSFDGDTQYF,TGCGCCAGCAGCTTCGACGGAGATACGCAGTATTTT
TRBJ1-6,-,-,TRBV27,CASSLFPTNSPLHF,TGTGCCAGCAGTTTATTCCCAACGAATTCACCCCTCCACTTT
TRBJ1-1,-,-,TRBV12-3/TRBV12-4,CASRPYNTEAFF,TGTGCCAGCAGGCCCTACAACACTGAAGCTTTCTTT
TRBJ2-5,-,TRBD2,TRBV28,CASSRSGLIQETQYF,TGTGCCAGCAGTCGGTCGGGACTAATCCAAGAGACCCAGTACTTC
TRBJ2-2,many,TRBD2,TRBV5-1,CASSLRLTGTSPGELFF,TGCGCCAGCAGCTTGCGGTTGACCGGGACTAGCCCCGGGGAGCTGTTTTTT
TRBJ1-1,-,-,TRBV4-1,CASSQALPEYTEAFF,TGCGCCAGCAGCCAAGCTTTGCCGGAGTACACTGAAGCTTTCTTT
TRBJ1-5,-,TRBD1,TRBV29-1,CSAGSDRGQPQHF,TGCAGCGCCGGCTCGGACAGGGGGCAGCCCCAGCATTTT
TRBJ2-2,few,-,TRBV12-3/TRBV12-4,CASGPAQGRVGTGELFF,TGTGCCAGCGGTCCCGCCCAGGGTCGGGTTGGCACCGGGGAGCTGTTTTTT
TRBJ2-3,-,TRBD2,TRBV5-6,CASSLSLTSGTDTQYF,TGTGCCAGCAGCTTGTCTTTGACTAGCGGGACAGATACGCAGTATTTT
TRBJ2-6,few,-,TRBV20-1,CSAEGGNSGANVLTF,TGCAGTGCGGAAGGCGGGAACTCTGGGGCCAACGTCCTGACTTTC
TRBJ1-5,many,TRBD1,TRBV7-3,CASNHRGQSNQPQHF,TGTGCCAGCAACCACAGGGGGCAGAGCAATCAGCCCCAGCATTTT
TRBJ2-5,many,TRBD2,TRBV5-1,CASSLVPSGNQETQYF,TGCGCCAGCAGCTTGGTCCCTAGCGGGAACCAAGAGACCCAGTACTTC
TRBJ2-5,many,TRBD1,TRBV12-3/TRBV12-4,CASSWTGQETQYF,TGTGCCAGCAGTTGGACAGGGCAAGAGACCCAGTACTTC
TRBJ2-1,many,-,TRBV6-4,CASSDSEAFVNEQFF,TGTGCCAGCAGTGACTCGGAAGCGTTTGTAAATGAGCAGTTCTTC
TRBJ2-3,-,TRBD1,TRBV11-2,CASRTGRTDTQYF,TGTGCCAGCAGGACAGGGCGTACAGATACGCAGTATTTT
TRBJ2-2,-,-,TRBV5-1,CASSLRPGVNTGELFF,TGCGCCAGCAGCTTACGTCCAGGTGTGAACACCGGGGAGCTGTTTTTT
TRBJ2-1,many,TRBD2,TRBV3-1,CASSPGGGHNEQFF,TGTGCCAGCAGCCCCGGCGGGGGGCACAATGAGCAGTTCTTC
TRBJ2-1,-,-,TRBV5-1,CASSLYRVEQFF,TGCGCCAGCAGCTTGTATAGGGTCGAGCAGTTCTTC
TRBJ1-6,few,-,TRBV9,CASSAAGGRGRSPLHF,TGTGCCAGCAGCGCAGCGGGGGGGCGCGGAAGATCACCCCTCCACTTT
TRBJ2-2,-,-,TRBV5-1,CASRDTSSTGELFF,TGCGCCAGCAGGGACACTTCGAGCACCGGGGAGCTGTTTTTT